This T cell receptor (beta chain) was sequenced for a study of shared clonotypes between healthy human individuals (dated by TCRdb to the early 2020s). Notes on the research overall: The cohort comprised a couple of women and a few men aged 18 to 49 years. For each donor, three plates each were used for CD4 naive and CD4 memory, two plates were used for CD8 naive, and one plate was used for CD8 memory. To estimate repertoire size and how much clonotype sharing occurs between individuals, the study deeply sequenced the blood TCR repertoires of roughly 5 healthy adults. To increase sequencing depth and limit assay-specific biases, TCR repertoire library preparation and sequencing were carried out by different laboratories using diverse techniques. Each donor's leukapheresis produced roughly between roughly 0.85 and 9.5 billion PBMCs.

A note on this clone: Its antigen specificity is not known. The input lacks base qualities; no much larger clone sits a single base away.

Taken from cysteine to phenylalanine, the CDR3 has 17 residues. The only DNA kept is the CDR3, 51 bases in frame from the first base. According to the germline V gene, CDR1 reads MGHRA and CDR2 reads YSYEKL. The germline V and J ends show losses of 1 base and 0 bases respectively, and no gene match explains 2 bases of the junction. Overall results and qualifications from the work: Pairwise subsampling indicated that sequencing depth was expected to affect the degree of clonotype sharing among donors. Around 5.4% of naive CD4, 3.5% of naive CD8, around 2.3% of memory CD4, and roughly 0.4% of memory CD8 clonotypes were shared across several donors. Sampling was restricted to blood, and TCR repertoires in tissues likely differ from the TCR repertoires found in blood. Because the study included only a small number of donors, the genetic and exposure-history diversity represented was limited. Rarefaction of sorted-subset datasets indicated incomplete sequencing despite the large sequencing depth. Naive subsets generally had larger estimated clonotype richness than memory subsets did. Higher generation probabilities were observed for clonotypes shared by all four sorted-subset donors than for non-shared clonotypes.

Using the deep immunoSEQ assay, multiplex PCR amplified TCR CDR3 regions from genomic DNA. Extracted genomic DNA from each cell subset was spread evenly across all wells of several immunoSEQ 96-well plates, with each plate serving as a replicate. For sorted subsets, 200 to 250 ng of genomic DNA, equivalent to 25,000 to 35,000 T cell genomes, went into each replicate PCR. The purified libraries were quantified using a Qubit 3.0 fluorometer, sized with a Bioanalyzer 2100, and then quantified again using the KAPA Library Quantification kit. Every immunoSEQ 96-well plate was sequenced on a separate single-read 150-cycle Illumina NextSeq 550 flow cell. As for how the authors treated the data: Because the immunoSEQ output held only junctional sequences and lacked quality scores, the filtering could not match the filtering applied to full-length reads. Sequences were annotated with PyIR, a Python wrapper for IgBLAST v1.9, using IMGT germline references to assign V/J genes and CDR3. Reads were filtered out if the reads had weak V/J assignments (E-value above 1e-6), no CDR3, stop codons, out-of-frame junctions, or ambiguous translated residues. V3J clonotypes were defined as sequences sharing the same inferred V gene, J gene, and CDR3 amino acid sequence. Percentage overlap between repertoires was calculated by dividing the number of shared unique clonotypes by the size of the smaller repertoire. RTK rarefaction, the Chao1 estimator, and Recon v2.1 estimates of unobserved clonotypes were used to assess repertoire richness. Generation probabilities were computed with OLGA for all TCRbeta clonotypes obtained by the gDNA method from several donors. Sourced from immuneACCESS, this table was stored by TCRdb with only in-frame sequences that have V and J called. A share of the clones is absent; for the studies checked, an unresolved V gene accounts for under half, and the remainder has no known explanation. For V, J and clone size, that table is used; D and trimming come from the DNA. Recorded for this sample are about 2 million clones; about 95% of them occurred a single time. The ten largest account for roughly 1.1% of the sample.

For the CD8 naive samples, CD45RO-negative cells were positively selected for CCR7, yielding a CD45RA+CCR7+ population from which TemRA cells were excluded. The donors were healthy, HIV-negative adults with no recently reported acute infections or vaccinations. Only Caucasian adults living in Nashville, Tennessee, USA were represented among the donors. After blood collection by leukapheresis, PBMCs were isolated using Ficoll-Histopaque density gradient centrifugation and then cryopreserved in the vapor phase of liquid nitrogen. Analytical flow cytometry was used to check the purity and quantity of every magnetically sorted T cell population. Genomic DNA was isolated from each sorted fraction and quantified by UV absorbance on a Nanodrop 2000c.

What was sequenced was naive CD8+ T cells sorted from blood. The meaning of the sample's cell subset or site label: CD45RA+CCR7+. This clonotype was sampled from a man aged 18 to 30 in good health. The rearrangement combines TRBV4-1 with TRBJ2-4, with TRBD2 identical over 11 junction bases. The CDR3 region has the sequence CASSQVGTSGAKNIQYF. DNA sequence: TGCGCCAGCAGCCAAGTTGGGACTAGCGGAGCCAAAAACATTCAGTACTTC.